This T cell receptor (beta chain) stems from a study of regulatory T cells in long-lasting Graves disease. The study, taken as a whole, reports: The TCR repertoire of persistent Graves' patients was less diverse than that of newly diagnosed ones.

This clonotype showed up just a few times. Its matching antigen is unknown. The CDR3 sequence is 14 residues long. Germline values: CDR1 ENHRY, CDR2 SYGVKD. The germline V and J ends were trimmed by 4 bases and 5 bases, with 15 bases remaining between them. Specified time point: newly diagnosed GD, antithyroid drugs for less than 3 months. From RNA extracted from PBMCs, the TCR library was made. Arm-PCR of CDR3 regions and iRepertoire HTBI primers were the basis on which TCR beta libraries were built. One entry per CDR3 protein, called by TCRdb with MiXCR from the multiplex PCR reads. The sample carries some 460,000 distinct CDR3 sequences, about 17% recorded once. These data also formed part of another study, on T cells in Graves' hyperthyroidism and ophthalmopathy. From that second work: The HTBI set primed first-round TCR CDR3 RT-PCR.

The V gene is TRBV10-3, the J gene TRBJ2-7, with D tentatively TRBD1 (5 bases). The sequence derives from a man between 40 and 49 years old with Graves disease. The sequences come from peripheral blood mononuclear cells (PBMCs), collected at new diagnosis, from a patient treated with antithyroid drugs. The CDR3 region is CAISVSGRGHEQYF. CDR3 DNA: TGTGCCATCAGTGTGTCCGGAAGGGGTCACGAGCAGTACTTC.